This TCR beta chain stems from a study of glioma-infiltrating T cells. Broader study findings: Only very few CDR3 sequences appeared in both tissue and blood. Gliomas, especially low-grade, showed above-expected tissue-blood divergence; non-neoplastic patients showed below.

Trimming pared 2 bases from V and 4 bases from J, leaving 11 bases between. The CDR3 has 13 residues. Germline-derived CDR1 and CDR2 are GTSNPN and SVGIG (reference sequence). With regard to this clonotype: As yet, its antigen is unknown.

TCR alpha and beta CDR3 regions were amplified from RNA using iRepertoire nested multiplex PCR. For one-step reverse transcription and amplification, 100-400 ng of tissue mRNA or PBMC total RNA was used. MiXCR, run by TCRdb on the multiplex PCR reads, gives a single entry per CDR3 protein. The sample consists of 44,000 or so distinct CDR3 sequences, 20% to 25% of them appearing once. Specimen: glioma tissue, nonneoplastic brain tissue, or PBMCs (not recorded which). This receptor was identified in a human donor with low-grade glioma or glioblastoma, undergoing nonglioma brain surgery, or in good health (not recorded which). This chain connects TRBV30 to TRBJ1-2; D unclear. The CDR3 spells CAWSRQGGYGYTF. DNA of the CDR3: TGTGCCTGGAGTCGTCAAGGTGGCTATGGCTACACCTTC.